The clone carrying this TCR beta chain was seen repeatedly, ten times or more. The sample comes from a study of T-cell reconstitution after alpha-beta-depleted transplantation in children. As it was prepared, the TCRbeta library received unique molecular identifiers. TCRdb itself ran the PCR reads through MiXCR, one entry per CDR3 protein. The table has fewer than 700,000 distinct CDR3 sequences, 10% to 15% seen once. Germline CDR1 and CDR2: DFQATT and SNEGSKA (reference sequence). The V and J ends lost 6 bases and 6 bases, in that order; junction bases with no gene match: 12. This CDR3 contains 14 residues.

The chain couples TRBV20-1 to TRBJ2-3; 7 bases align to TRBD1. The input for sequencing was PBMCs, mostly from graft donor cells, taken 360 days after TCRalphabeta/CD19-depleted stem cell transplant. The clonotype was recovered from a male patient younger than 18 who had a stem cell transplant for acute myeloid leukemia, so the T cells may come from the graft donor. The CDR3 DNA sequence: TGCAGTGCCGCGACAGGGCCAAAGGAGGATACGCAGTATTTT. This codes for CSAATGPKEDTQYF.